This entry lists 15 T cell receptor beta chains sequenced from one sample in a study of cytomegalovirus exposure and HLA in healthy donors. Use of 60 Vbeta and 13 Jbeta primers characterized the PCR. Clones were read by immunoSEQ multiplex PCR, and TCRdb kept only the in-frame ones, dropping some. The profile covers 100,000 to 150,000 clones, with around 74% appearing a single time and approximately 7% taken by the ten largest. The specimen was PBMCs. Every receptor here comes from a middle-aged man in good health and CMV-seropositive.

CDR3: CASSPPLAEVLNTGELFF. The CDR3 bases are TGTGCCAGCTCACCACCGTTGGCAGAAGTGTTGAACACCGGGGAGCTGTTTTTT. The genes are TRBV18 and TRBJ2-2; D is unclear. This CDR3 has 18 residues. CDR1 and CDR2 (germline): KGHSH, LQKENI. V was shortened by 0 bases and J by 1 base, with 15 bases between the two germline ends.

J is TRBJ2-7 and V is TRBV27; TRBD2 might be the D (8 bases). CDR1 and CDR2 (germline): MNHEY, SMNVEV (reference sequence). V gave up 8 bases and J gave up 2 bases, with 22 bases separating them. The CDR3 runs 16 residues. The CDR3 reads CASPQGGGRPPYEQYF. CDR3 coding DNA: TGTGCCAGCCCCCAGGGGGGCGGGAGGCCCCCCTACGAGCAGTACTTC.

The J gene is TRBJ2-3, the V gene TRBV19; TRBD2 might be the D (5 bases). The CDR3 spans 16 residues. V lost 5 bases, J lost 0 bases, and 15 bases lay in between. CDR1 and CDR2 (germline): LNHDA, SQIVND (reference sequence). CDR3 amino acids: CASSPFRAASTDTQYF. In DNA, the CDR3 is TGTGCCAGTAGTCCGTTTAGAGCGGCAAGCACAGATACGCAGTATTTT.

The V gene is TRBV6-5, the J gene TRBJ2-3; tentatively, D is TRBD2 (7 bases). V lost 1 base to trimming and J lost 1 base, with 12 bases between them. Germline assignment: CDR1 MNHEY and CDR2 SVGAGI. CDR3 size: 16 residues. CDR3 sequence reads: CASSYYGGPGTDTQYF. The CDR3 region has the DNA TGTGCCAGCAGTTACTACGGGGGGCCCGGCACAGATACGCAGTATTTT.

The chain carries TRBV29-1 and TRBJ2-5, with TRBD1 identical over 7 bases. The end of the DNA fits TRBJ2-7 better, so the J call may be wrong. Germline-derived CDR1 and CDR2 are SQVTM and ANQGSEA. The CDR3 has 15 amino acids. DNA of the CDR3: TGCAGCGTCCTCCTACCGGGACAGTACTCCTACGAGCAGTACTTC. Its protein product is CSVLLPGQYSYEQYF.

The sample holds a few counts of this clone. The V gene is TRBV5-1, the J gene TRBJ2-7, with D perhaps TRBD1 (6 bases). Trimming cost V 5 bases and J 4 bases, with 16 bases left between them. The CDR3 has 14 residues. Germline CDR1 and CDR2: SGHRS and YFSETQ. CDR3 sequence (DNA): TGCGCCAGCAGTTCCGATGGGACACCTTACGAGCAGTACTTC. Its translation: CASSSDGTPYEQYF.

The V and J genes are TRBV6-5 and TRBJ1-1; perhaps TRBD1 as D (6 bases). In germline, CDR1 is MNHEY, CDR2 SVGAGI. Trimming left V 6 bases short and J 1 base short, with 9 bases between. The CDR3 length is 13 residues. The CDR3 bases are TGTGCCAGCAGGAGACAGGCGAACACTGAAGCTTTCTTT. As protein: CASRRQANTEAFF.

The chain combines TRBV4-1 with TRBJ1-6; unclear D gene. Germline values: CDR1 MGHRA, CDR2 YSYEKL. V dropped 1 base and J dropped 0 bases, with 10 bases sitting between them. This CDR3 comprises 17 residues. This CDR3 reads CASSQVSISSYNSPLHF. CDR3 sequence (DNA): TGCGCCAGCAGCCAAGTCTCGATCAGCTCCTATAATTCACCCCTCCACTTT.

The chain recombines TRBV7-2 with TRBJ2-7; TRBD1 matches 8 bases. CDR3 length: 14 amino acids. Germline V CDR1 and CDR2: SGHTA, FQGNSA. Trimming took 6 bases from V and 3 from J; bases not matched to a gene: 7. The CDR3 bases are TGTGCCAGCAGGCGGGACAGGCGCAACTACGAGCAGTACTTC. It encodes CASRRDRRNYEQYF.

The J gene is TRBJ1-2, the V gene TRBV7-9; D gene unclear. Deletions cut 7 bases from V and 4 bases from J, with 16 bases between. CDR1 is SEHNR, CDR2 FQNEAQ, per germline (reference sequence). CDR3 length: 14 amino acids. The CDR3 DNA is TGTGCCAGCATCCCCAAGCCGGCAGGCTATGGCTACACCTTC. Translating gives CASIPKPAGYGYTF.

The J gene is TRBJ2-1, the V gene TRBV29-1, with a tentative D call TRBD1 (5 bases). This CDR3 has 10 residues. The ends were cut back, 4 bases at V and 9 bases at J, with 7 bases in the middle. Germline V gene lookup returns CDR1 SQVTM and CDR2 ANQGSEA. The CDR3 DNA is TGCAGCGTTGGACAGCCTGAGCAGTTCTTC. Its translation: CSVGQPEQFF.

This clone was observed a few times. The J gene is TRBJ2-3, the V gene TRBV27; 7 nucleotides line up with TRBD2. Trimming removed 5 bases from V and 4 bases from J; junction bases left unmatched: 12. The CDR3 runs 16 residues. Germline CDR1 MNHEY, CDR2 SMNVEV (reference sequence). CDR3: CASSRERGGGADTQYF. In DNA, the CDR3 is TGTGCCAGCAGTCGTGAGCGGGGTGGAGGAGCAGATACGCAGTATTTT.

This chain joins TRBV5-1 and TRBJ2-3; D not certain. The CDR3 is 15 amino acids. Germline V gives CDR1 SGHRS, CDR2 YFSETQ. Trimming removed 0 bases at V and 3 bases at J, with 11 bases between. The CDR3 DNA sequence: TGCGCCAGCAGCTTGGATCTCCCGGGTACAGATACGCAGTATTTT. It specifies CASSLDLPGTDTQYF.

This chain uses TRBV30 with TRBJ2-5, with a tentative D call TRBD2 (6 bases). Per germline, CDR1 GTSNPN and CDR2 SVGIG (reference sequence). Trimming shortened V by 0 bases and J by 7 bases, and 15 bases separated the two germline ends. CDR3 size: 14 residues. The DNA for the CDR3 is TGTGCCTGGAGTGTAAAGGCGGGGTCCGGGACCCAGTACTTC. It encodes CAWSVKAGSGTQYF.

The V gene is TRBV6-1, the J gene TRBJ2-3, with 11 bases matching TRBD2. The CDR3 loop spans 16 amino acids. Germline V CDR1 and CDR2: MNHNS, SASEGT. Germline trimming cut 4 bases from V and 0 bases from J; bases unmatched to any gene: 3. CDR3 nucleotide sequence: TGTGCCAGCAGTGGGGGACTAGCGGAGAGCACAGATACGCAGTATTTT. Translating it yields CASSGGLAESTDTQYF.